This note documents a single T cell receptor (beta chain) sequence. This sample is drawn from a study of blood T cells in healthy people across ages. Study at large: In model experiments, template switching was able to capture about one barcoded beta molecule for every two T cells that were present.

With a J-beta primer mix and a sample-barcoded 5' primer, a second PCR ran roughly 6 to 11 cycles. TCRdb analysed the 5' RACE reads with MiXCR anew, one entry per CDR3 protein. The sample contains about 1 million distinct CDR3 sequences, around 43% of which appear only once. V was clipped by 0 bases and J by 3 bases, with 9 bases between them. Germline-derived CDR1 and CDR2 are DFQATT and SNEGSKA (reference sequence). The CDR3 runs to 13 residues. Sequencing was done on a sample of blood. This chain connects TRBV20-1 to TRBJ2-7; no reliable D call. This sequence was found in a woman aged 60-75 years in good health. This CDR3 is CSARDRSHYEQYF. The CDR3, as DNA: TGCAGTGCTAGAGACAGGAGCCACTACGAGCAGTACTTC.